The text below deals with one TCR beta chain. What this receptor recognizes is not known. Nothing much larger sits one base from this clone, and base qualities are not available. Each collaborating institution followed its own protocols to collect whole blood in K2EDTA tubes. For TCRbeta analysis, collaborators shipped samples in one of three forms: frozen whole blood, isolated PBMCs, or DNA extracted from either of those sample types. This entry is derived from a study of blood T cell repertoires in COVID-19 (dated by TCRdb to 2019 to 2021). Background on the whole study: Collaborator samples came from the United States, Italy and Spain and covered acute and convalescent phases of COVID-19. The prospective study material was composed of cDNA or gDNA derived from T cells, B-cell-depleted T cells, or PBMCs. Deeply sampled blood TCRbeta repertoires from subjects exposed to, actively infected with, or recovered from COVID-19 were included in the dataset. A freely available public database, intended as a resource for researchers studying the immune response to SARS-CoV-2, is where the repertoires were released. Samples came from the ongoing ImmuneRACE study (first 160 participants) plus 1,254 subjects from 6 global collaborators. Sample metadata almost always included a de-identified subject ID, COVID-19 status, age in years and sex. Where available, HLA class I and class II types were obtained from metadata supplied by the sample provider rather than from assay-based typing.

Compared with germline, V lacks 6 bases and J lacks 4 bases; bases without a gene match: 5. Taken from cysteine to phenylalanine, the CDR3 has 14 residues. This entry keeps only the CDR3 DNA: 42 bases, framed from base 1. The germline V gene supplies CDR1 MGHDK and CDR2 SYGVNS. The paper's findings and limits, for the study overall: The quantity of clinical and demographic metadata differed by source and by participant and was supplied without curation.

The immunoSEQ Assay, a bias-controlled multiplex PCR, was used to amplify TCRbeta CDR3 regions from genomic DNA. On the authors' methods: Nucleated cell counts per sample were estimated from amplification of reference gene primers within the assay. Sequence reads were collapsed and filtered to measure the absolute abundance of every unique TCRbeta CDR3 rearrangement. For each sample, productive Simpson clonality was calculated by taking the square root of Simpson's diversity index across productive rearrangements. This immuneACCESS table, as held by TCRdb, lists in-frame sequences with V and J called but not all clones. Of the missing ones, under half trace to an unresolved V gene in checked studies; the others have no known cause. V and J calls plus clone size are reproduced from that table; the DNA served to infer D and trimming. Across this sample there are 150,000 to 200,000 clones, with about 86% seen only once. The top ten hold about 9.6% of the sample.

This chain is built from TRBV25-1 and TRBJ1-4; 7 bases in between match TRBD1. The sequence was collected from a man in his forties or fifties with active or convalescent COVID-19. The sequenced sample was peripheral blood. For the CDR3, the sequence is CASRETGLNEKLFF. Read as DNA, the sequence is TGTGCCAGCAGGGAGACAGGGCTTAATGAAAAACTGTTTTTT.